The rows below give T cell receptor beta chains drawn from one sample of a study of T cell responses to AZD1222 COVID-19 vaccine. Profiled with immunoSEQ multiplex PCR; TCRdb holds only in-frame clones, not every one. This table holds roughly 200,000 clones, 80% to 90% found once. The specimen was peripheral blood, collected on day 0 of AZD1222 vaccination. These receptors were collected from an adult in good health. The CDR3 runs from the conserved cysteine through the conserved F or W. A D gene is named only where the DNA matches it firmly. Rows give clone size only sometimes, using once, few, many, or a class for an expanded clone.

d_gene	abundance	v_gene	j_gene	CDR3nt	CDR3aa
TRBD2	once	TRBV10-3	TRBJ2-3	TGTGCCATCACTAGCGGGGGGGGACTCACAGATACGCAGTATTTT	CAITSGGGLTDTQYF
NA	NA	TRBV5-4	TRBJ2-2	TGTGCCAGCAGCCCGGGATTCCAGGGGCACTCTCGCGGGGAGCTGTTTTTT	CASSPGFQGHSRGELFF
NA	NA	TRBV5-6	TRBJ2-2	TGTGCCAGCAGCTTGTGGTCGACCGGGGAGCTGTTTTTT	CASSLWSTGELFF
NA	NA	TRBV6-1	TRBJ1-2	TGTGCCAGCAGTGAAGCAGGTTCAGGGGCCTATGGCTACACCTTC	CASSEAGSGAYGYTF
NA	NA	TRBV4-1	TRBJ2-5	TGCGCCAGCAGCCCTAGACAGGGAGGGAAAGAGACCCAGTACTTC	CASSPRQGGKETQYF
NA	once	TRBV30	TRBJ1-4	TGTGCCTGGAGTCTAATAGAGAAGGGGTGGAATGAAAAACTGTTTTTT	CAWSLIEKGWNEKLFF
TRBD1	NA	TRBV3-1/TRBV3-2	TRBJ1-5	TGTGCCAGCAGTGGGACAGGCGGGAATCAGCCCCAGCATTTT	CASSGTGGNQPQHF
NA	NA	TRBV6-5	TRBJ2-5	TGTGCCAGCAGTTACTCGCTATCCCTGCCGGAGACCCAGTACTTC	CASSYSLSLPETQYF
TRBD1	NA	TRBV10-3	TRBJ2-2	TGTGCCATCCGCGGACAGGCCACGGTCGGGGAGCTGTTTTTT	CAIRGQATVGELFF
NA	NA	TRBV5-4	TRBJ2-3	TGTGCCAGCAGCTCCCGGGCCTTCACAGATACGCAGTATTTT	CASSSRAFTDTQYF
TRBD1	NA	TRBV9	TRBJ2-5	TGTGCCAGCAGCGTAGCCACAACAGGACAGGGCCTGGGGGAGACCCAGTACTTC	CASSVATTGQGLGETQYF
NA	NA	TRBV27	TRBJ1-1	TGTGCCAGCAGTCGGCAGCTAAACACTGAAGCTTTCTTT	CASSRQLNTEAFF
TRBD1	NA	TRBV27	TRBJ1-3	TGTGCCACCCGGGACAGGTACTCTGGAAACACCATATATTTT	CATRDRYSGNTIYF
NA	NA	TRBV6-2/TRBV6-3	TRBJ2-4	TGTGCCAGCAGTTACCCGAACCTAGGATTTCGTACCATTCAGTACTTC	CASSYPNLGFRTIQYF
TRBD1	NA	TRBV5-5	TRBJ1-2	TGTGCCAGCAGCTTGGGACAGGGGATCTATGGCTACACCTTC	CASSLGQGIYGYTF
TRBD1	NA	TRBV4-1	TRBJ2-7	TGCGCCAGCAGCCAAGGAACAGGGGGTCCCTACGAGCAGTACTTC	CASSQGTGGPYEQYF
NA	NA	TRBV7-2	TRBJ2-5	TGTGCCAGCAGCTTAGGGCCGGGGGGCAGAGAGACCCAGTACTTC	CASSLGPGGRETQYF
TRBD1	once	TRBV19	TRBJ1-6	TGTGCCAGTTGTGTGGGGGACAGAACTAATTCACCCCTCCACTTT	CASCVGDRTNSPLHF
NA	NA	TRBV7-9	TRBJ2-3	TGTGCCAGCAGCTGGGGCCAGGATACGCAGTATTTT	CASSWGQDTQYF
NA	NA	TRBV9	TRBJ1-3	TGTGCCAGCAGCGTAGAGGGGACCTCTGGAAACACCATATATTTT	CASSVEGTSGNTIYF
NA	NA	TRBV6-5	TRBJ1-1	TGTGCCACCGCCACTTGGAGCATAAACACTGAAGCTTTCTTT	CATATWSINTEAFF
NA	NA	TRBV6-5	TRBJ1-6	TGTGCCAGCAGTAGATCTGCCCCTTCACCCCTCCACTTT	CASSRSAPSPLHF
TRBD1	NA	TRBV5-6	TRBJ1-2	TGTGCCAGCAGCCGGGGTCAGGGGGTGGATGGCTACACCTTC	CASSRGQGVDGYTF
NA	NA	TRBV19	TRBJ1-1	TGTGCCAGTACCCGCCTGGGGGGGGTGAACACTGAAGCTTTCTTT	CASTRLGGVNTEAFF
NA	NA	TRBV10-3	TRBJ2-2	TGTGCCATCAGAGGGGGTCTCGCGAACACCGGGGAGCTGTTTTTT	CAIRGGLANTGELFF
NA	NA	TRBV5-6	TRBJ1-1	TGTGCCAGCAGCTCCGGGCCGACAGTGGGGAGTCCTGAAGCTTTCTTT	CASSSGPTVGSPEAFF
NA	NA	TRBV13	TRBJ2-1	TGTGCCAGCAGCTTAGTCCCAGGGGTTCCCTACAATGAGCAGTTCTTC	CASSLVPGVPYNEQFF
NA	few	TRBV6-1	TRBJ1-1	TGTGCCAGCAGTGAAGCCCGCGGGACTGAAGCTTTCTTT	CASSEARGTEAFF
TRBD1	NA	TRBV6-5	TRBJ1-2	TGTGCCAGCAGTCTAGCACCGGACAGGAACTATGGCTACACCTTC	CASSLAPDRNYGYTF
NA	once	TRBV11-2	TRBJ2-1	TGTGCCAGCAGCTTCAAACCCGGAGGGCACCACAATGAGCAGTTCTTC	CASSFKPGGHHNEQFF
NA	few	TRBV5-6	TRBJ2-7	TGTGCCAGCGGGCACGGAGCCTACGAGCAGTACTTC	CASGHGAYEQYF
NA	NA	TRBV7-7	TRBJ2-2	TGTGCCAGCAGCTTAGGCCGAGGGTCCCTGTTAACCAACACCGGGGAGCTGTTTTTT	CASSLGRGSLLTNTGELFF
NA	NA	TRBV28	TRBJ1-5	TGTGCCCCAGAGGGGAGGTGTAGCAATCAGCCCCAGCATTTT	CAPEGRCSNQPQHF
TRBD1	NA	TRBV7-2	TRBJ1-6	TGTGCCAGCAGCCGCGGGACAGATAATTCACCCCTCCACTTT	CASSRGTDNSPLHF
TRBD1	NA	TRBV6-5	TRBJ1-2	TGTGCCAGCAGTATAGACAGGGGTTATGGCTACACCTTC	CASSIDRGYGYTF
NA	NA	TRBV7-9	TRBJ1-3	TGTGCCAGCAGCTTTGACGGAGAGAGCTCTGGAAACACCATATATTTT	CASSFDGESSGNTIYF
NA	NA	TRBV5-4	TRBJ1-1	TGTGCCAGCAGCTTGTCCAGGTACACTGAAGCTTTCTTT	CASSLSRYTEAFF
NA	few	TRBV5-1	TRBJ2-1	TGCGCCAGCACCCCTCTCGGCGGGGCCTCCTACAATGAGCAGTTCTTC	CASTPLGGASYNEQFF
TRBD1	NA	TRBV28	TRBJ1-3	TGTGCCAGCAGTCCGGACAGGGAGACTGGAAACACCATATATTTT	CASSPDRETGNTIYF
NA	NA	TRBV19	TRBJ2-1	TGTGCCAGTAGTATTGGCTTTGAGCAGTTCTTC	CASSIGFEQFF
NA	NA	TRBV19	TRBJ2-3	TGTGCCAGTAGTATACAGGGACCCACAGATACGCAGTATTTT	CASSIQGPTDTQYF
NA	NA	TRBV7-9	TRBJ2-1	TGTGCCAGCAGGACCGGCTACAATGAGCAGTTCTTC	CASRTGYNEQFF
NA	NA	TRBV9	TRBJ2-2	TGTGCCAGCAGCCCCTTGGGTAGCCGACACTCGAACACCGGGGAGCTGTTTTTT	CASSPLGSRHSNTGELFF
NA	NA	TRBV3-1/TRBV3-2	TRBJ1-2	TGTGCCAGCAGCCAAGATCTAAACCTCTATGGCTACACCTTC	CASSQDLNLYGYTF
NA	few	TRBV2	TRBJ1-1	TGTGCCAGCAGTGAAACCGGGAGTGATGAAGCTTTCTTT	CASSETGSDEAFF
NA	NA	TRBV6-1	TRBJ2-1	TGTGCCAGCAGTGAACAGGGCTACAATGAGCAGTTCTTC	CASSEQGYNEQFF
NA	once	TRBV7-3	TRBJ1-5	TGTGCCAGCAGACGGGTTCAGGGCAGGTTCAATCAGCCCCAGCATTTT	CASRRVQGRFNQPQHF
NA	few	TRBV5-5	TRBJ1-2	TGTGCCAGCAGCTTGGAGGGTAACTATGGCTACACCTTC	CASSLEGNYGYTF
NA	NA	TRBV18	TRBJ1-2	TGTGCCAGCTCACCGGACCACAGGAACTATGGCTACACCTTC	CASSPDHRNYGYTF
NA	once	TRBV7-9	TRBJ1-5	TGTGCCAGCAGCTTAGGGAACGGATTTCAGCCCCAGCATTTT	CASSLGNGFQPQHF
NA	NA	TRBV2	TRBJ2-4	TGTGCCAGCAGTGAGACGGGGCTTCAGTACTTC	CASSETGLQYF
NA	NA	TRBV5-1	TRBJ1-3	TGCGCCAGCAGCTTGGGCGGGGGACTCTCTGGAAACACCATATATTTT	CASSLGGGLSGNTIYF
NA	NA	TRBV4-2	TRBJ2-7	TGTGCCAGCAGCTCCCACGTTGGCGCGGGGGCCGCCTACGAGCAGTACTTC	CASSSHVGAGAAYEQYF
NA	NA	TRBV12-5	TRBJ1-1	TGTGCTAGTGGTTTGACCCCGGACACTGAAGCTTTCTTT	CASGLTPDTEAFF
NA	NA	TRBV2	TRBJ1-5	TGTGCCAGCAGTGACCTGGGGGTATTGCAGCCCCAGCATTTT	CASSDLGVLQPQHF
TRBD1	NA	TRBV4-1	TRBJ2-7	TGCGCCAGCAGCCAAGACCCCCCGACAGGGGTTCTTACCTACGAGCAGTACTTC	CASSQDPPTGVLTYEQYF
NA	NA	TRBV7-3	TRBJ2-1	TGTGCCAGCAGCTTAGACGCCCGCTCCTACAATGAGCAGTTCTTC	CASSLDARSYNEQFF
TRBD1	NA	TRBV24-1	TRBJ1-3	TGTGCCACACACGACAGGGAGCCCTATTGGGGGGCCTTTCCTTTCGGAAACACCATATATTTT	CATHDREPYWGAFPFGNTIYF
NA	NA	TRBV18	TRBJ1-6	TGTGCCAGCTCACTATACAGGGACTATAATTCACCCCTCCACTTT	CASSLYRDYNSPLHF